A single sample is the source of the 32 T cell receptor beta chains below, sequenced in a study of blood T cell repertoires in COVID-19. TCRdb keeps only in-frame clones here, not all; method: immunoSEQ multiplex PCR. The sample carries about 200,000 clones, about 80% recorded once. The sequenced material came from peripheral blood. The receptors derive from a man aged 55 to 69 with acute or convalescent COVID-19.

The chain couples TRBV7-7 to TRBJ2-3; D unclear. Trimming cost V 5 bases and J 0 bases, with 9 bases left between them. The CDR3 is 14 residues long. Germline CDR1 is SSHAT and CDR2 is FNYEAQ (reference sequence). The CDR3 region has the DNA TGTGCCAGCAGCCTTAGATGGAGCACAGATACGCAGTATTTT. It is translated as CASSLRWSTDTQYF.

V is TRBV5-6 and J is TRBJ1-6; D gene unclear. Germline V CDR1 and CDR2: SGHDT, YYEEEE. The CDR3 is 15 amino acids. V dropped 0 bases and J dropped 7 bases, with 11 bases sitting between them. CDR3: CASSLVGGLNSPLHF. CDR3 bases: TGTGCCAGCAGCTTGGTTGGAGGCCTCAATTCACCCCTCCACTTT.

This clone has only one observation. The V gene is TRBV7-3, the J gene TRBJ2-7, with 7 positions matching TRBD2. CDR1 and CDR2 from the germline V gene are SGHTA and FQGTGA. The V gene end was trimmed by 3 bases and the J gene end by 1 base; junction bases not matched to a gene: 6. The CDR3 length is 15 residues. CDR3: CASSFRSGRSYEQYF. DNA of the CDR3: TGTGCCAGCAGCTTCCGTAGCGGGCGGTCCTACGAGCAGTACTTC.

The J gene is TRBJ1-2, the V gene TRBV29-1, with 8 bases that match TRBD1. V trimming: 6 bases; J trimming: 13 bases; junction bases outside the gene matches: 19. Germline assignment: CDR1 SQVTM and CDR2 ANQGSEA. This CDR3 spans 14 amino acids. The CDR3 nucleotides are TGCAGCGTCGTAGACAGGGGTCCCCCTATGGGGAGCACCTTC. This encodes CSVVDRGPPMGSTF.

This clone was detected a few times. This chain uses TRBV14 with TRBJ1-5; possible D gene TRBD1, 5 bases. The germline V and J ends were trimmed by 3 bases and 0 bases, with 12 bases remaining between them. This CDR3 comprises 16 residues. Germline lookup yields CDR1 SGHDN and CDR2 FVKESK. The CDR3 DNA sequence: TGTGCCAGCAGCCAGCACAGGAGTAATAGCAATCAGCCCCAGCATTTT. The encoded protein is CASSQHRSNSNQPQHF.

V is TRBV7-3 and J is TRBJ2-1, with TRBD2 matching over 7 bases. The junction had 5 bases not matched to a gene; V was cut back by 1 base and J by 2 bases. CDR3 size: 16 residues. Germline CDR1 is SGHTA and CDR2 is FQGTGA. The chain's CDR3 is CASSLSGSVPYNEQFF. CDR3 nucleotide sequence: TGTGCCAGCAGCTTAAGCGGGAGTGTCCCCTACAATGAGCAGTTCTTC.

This clone appeared a few times. The chain carries TRBV3-1 (or the pseudogene TRBV3-2) and TRBJ2-5; D might be TRBD2 (6 bases). Germline lookup yields CDR1 LGHDT and CDR2 YNNKEL (reference sequence). The CDR3 contains 17 residues. Deletions cut 4 bases from V and 2 bases from J, with 20 bases between. CDR3 DNA: TGTGCCAGCAGCCCCGCCGTGGGGCGGGGCAGGCAAGAGACCCAGTACTTC. Amino acids: CASSPAVGRGRQETQYF.

A few counts support this clone. V and J are TRBV21-1 and TRBJ2-3; TRBD1 is the table's D call and was not checked against the DNA. TRBV21-1 constitutes a pseudogene. The CDR3 consists of 15 residues. CDR3 DNA sequence: TGTGCCAGCAACGGGACAGACAGGGGGACAGATACGCAGTATTTT. Translating it yields CASNGTDRGTDTQYF.

The chain is built from TRBV6-5 and TRBJ1-5; D gene unclear. Germline CDR1 reads MNHEY; CDR2 reads SVGAGI. Trimming shortened V by 0 bases and J by 3 bases, and 9 bases separated the two germline ends. This CDR3 has 15 amino acids. In nucleotides, the CDR3 is TGTGCCAGCAGTTACTCGGCAGGTTCCAATCAGCCCCAGCATTTT. Translated, it gives CASSYSAGSNQPQHF.

The chain employs TRBV20-1 and TRBJ2-1; weak D call: TRBD2 (5 bases). Trimming left V 3 bases short and J 4 bases short, with 13 bases between. Looked up from germline, CDR1 is DFQATT and CDR2 is SNEGSKA (reference sequence). There are 14 residues in the CDR3. CDR3 loop: CSASKVGGYNEQFF. CDR3 in DNA: TGCAGTGCTAGTAAAGTGGGCGGGTACAATGAGCAGTTCTTC.

For the CDR3, the DNA is TGTGCCAGCAGCCTTAGCGGGGGAGGAATCAATGAGCAGTTCTTC. This gives the protein CASSLSGGGINEQFF. The V call is TRBV6-5, the J call TRBJ2-1; TRBD2 matches 9 bases. CDR3 length: 15 residues. The germline V gene encodes CDR1 MNHEY and CDR2 SVGAGI. The ends lost 6 bases at V and 6 bases at J; junction bases unmatched: 9.

The V gene is TRBV4-1, the J gene TRBJ1-1; D not certain. CDR3 length: 14 residues. From germline, CDR1 is MGHRA and CDR2 YSYEKL. With 0 bases removed from V and 0 bases from J, the gap between germline ends came to 5 bases. The DNA for the CDR3 is TGCGCCAGCAGCCAAGACTCGTTGAACACTGAAGCTTTCTTT. Protein sequence: CASSQDSLNTEAFF.

This chain joins TRBV6-5 and TRBJ2-3, with TRBD2 matching over 8 bases. The V gene's germline CDR1 is MNHEY and CDR2 SVGAGI. CDR3 size: 15 residues. J was trimmed by 5 bases and V by 8 bases; bases with no gene match: 12. For the CDR3, the DNA is TGTGCCAGCGGGAAGGGCGGGGGGCCGGTAGATACGCAGTATTTT. The encoded protein is CASGKGGGPVDTQYF.

The J gene is TRBJ2-2, the V gene TRBV6-1, with D unresolved. Trimming left V 1 base short and J 1 base short, with 4 bases between. Germline V gives CDR1 MNHNS, CDR2 SASEGT. The CDR3 contains 14 residues. This CDR3 reads CASSEVGNTGELFF. In DNA, the CDR3 is TGTGCCAGCAGTGAAGTCGGGAACACCGGGGAGCTGTTTTTT.

The chain employs TRBV15 and TRBJ2-7; 8 nucleotides line up with TRBD1. The J segment lost 2 bases and the V segment lost 4 bases, leaving 4 bases of the junction unmatched. The CDR3 is made up of 14 amino acids. CDR1 LNHNV and CDR2 YYDKDF come from the germline V gene (reference sequence). The CDR3 loop is CATSNPTGAYEQYF. CDR3 DNA: TGTGCCACCAGCAACCCGACAGGGGCCTACGAGCAGTACTTC.

This clone appeared once. This chain joins TRBV6-5 and TRBJ2-1; 14 bases match TRBD2. Germline V gene sequence: CDR1 MNHEY, CDR2 SVGAGI. J gave up 3 bases and V 6 bases, and 1 base lay outside the gene matches. CDR3 length: 15 residues. The CDR3 spells CASRGLAGGYNEQFF. The DNA for the CDR3 is TGTGCCAGCAGAGGACTAGCGGGGGGCTACAATGAGCAGTTCTTC.

This chain connects TRBV4-1 to TRBJ1-5, with TRBD1 as a possible D gene (6 bases). Germline CDR1 and CDR2: MGHRA and YSYEKL. V lost 5 bases and J lost 6, with 11 bases in between. The CDR3 runs 13 residues. The CDR3 region has the DNA TGCGCCAGCAGCTATGAACAGGGTCAGCCCCAGCATTTT. Amino acid sequence: CASSYEQGQPQHF.

This clone was detected only once. The rearrangement uses TRBV6-5 and TRBJ2-7, with D tentatively TRBD1 (5 bases). Trimming cost V 6 bases and J 3 bases, with 12 bases left between them. The CDR3 is 13 residues long. Per the germline V gene, CDR1 is MNHEY and CDR2 is SVGAGI. CDR3 DNA: TGTGCCAGCAGGAGGCAGGGAAACTACGAGCAGTACTTC. Its translation is CASRRQGNYEQYF.

The genes are TRBV5-5 and TRBJ1-1; no reliable D call. CDR1 is SGHKS and CDR2 is YYEKEE in the germline V gene (reference sequence). The CDR3 totals 14 residues. Between the trimmed V and J ends, which lost 2 bases and 1 base, there was a span of 9 bases. The CDR3: CASSLSVGNTEAFF. In DNA, the CDR3 is TGTGCCAGCAGCTTAAGCGTGGGGAACACTGAAGCTTTCTTT.

V usage is TRBV4-3 and J usage is TRBJ2-1, with 7 bases matching TRBD2. Germline-derived CDR1 and CDR2 are LGHNA and YSLEER. V trimming: 0 bases; J trimming: 4 bases; junction bases outside the gene matches: 3. The CDR3 sequence is 15 residues long. For the CDR3, the DNA is TGCGCCAGCAGCCAAGAGCTAGCGGAGTACAATGAGCAGTTCTTC. It translates to CASSQELAEYNEQFF.

As DNA, the CDR3 is TGTGCTAGTGGTTCACAGGGGAACACTGAAGCTTTCTTT. It is translated as CASGSQGNTEAFF. J is TRBJ1-1 and V is TRBV12-5; D possibly corresponds to TRBD1 (6 bases). The CDR3 is made up of 13 amino acids. Germline CDR1 LGHNT, CDR2 FRNRAP. The V end was cut by 4 bases, the J end by 1 base, with 7 bases between. Looking up the rest from reference TRBV12-5 and TRBJ1-1 gives the full variable domain: DARVTQTPRHKVTEMGQEVTMRCQPILGHNTVFWYRQTMMQGLELLAYFRNRAPLDDSGMPKDRFSAEMPDATLATLKIQPSEPRDSAVYFCASGSQGNTEAFFGQGTRLTVV.

Only a few counts were recorded for this clone. This chain connects TRBV6-1 to TRBJ2-5; 8 bases match TRBD1. J was trimmed by 2 bases and V by 4 bases; bases with no gene match: 12. This CDR3 is built from 17 residues. Germline loops: CDR1 MNHNS, CDR2 SASEGT. CDR3 nucleotides: TGTGCCAGCAGTGTAACTCGGACAGGGTCATTTCAAGAGACCCAGTACTTC. This encodes CASSVTRTGSFQETQYF.

This clone was observed a single time. This rearrangement joins TRBV6-2 or TRBV6-3 to TRBJ2-1; 7 nucleotides match TRBD2. The CDR3 is made up of 16 amino acids. Germline V lookup: CDR1 MNHEY, CDR2 SVGEGT. V trimming: 5 bases; J trimming: 4 bases; junction bases outside the gene matches: 11. The CDR3 reads CASSQLRDYLYNEQFF. The CDR3 nucleotides are TGTGCCAGCAGTCAACTCCGGGACTACCTATACAATGAGCAGTTCTTC.

The J gene is TRBJ1-4, the V gene TRBV11-2, with 9 nucleotides matching TRBD1. Germline V gives CDR1 SGHAT, CDR2 FQNNGV. Unmatched junction bases numbered 5, after V lost 6 bases and J lost 6 bases. This CDR3 has 14 residues. For the CDR3, the DNA is TGTGCCAGCAGGCACAGGGGGCAGGATGAAAAACTGTTTTTT. As protein: CASRHRGQDEKLFF.

Remarks on this clone: The junction and the germline gene differ at one end; a read error may be behind it. The rearrangement links TRBV4-1 to TRBJ2-7; TRBD2 matches at 14 bases. The CDR3 is 16 amino acids. The germline V gene has CDR1 MGHRA and CDR2 YSYEKL. The CDR3 reads CASGQPGTSGSHEQYF. The DNA for the CDR3 is TGCGCCAGCGGCCAACCCGGGACTAGCGGGAGTCACGAGCAGTACTTC.

The genes are TRBV2 and TRBJ1-1; D is unresolved. CDR1 is SNHLY, CDR2 FYNNEI, per germline. Trimming took off 7 bases at V and 3 bases at J, with 9 bases between the two ends. The CDR3 runs 12 residues. The CDR3 nucleotides are TGTGCCAGCACCGAGGATGACACTGAAGCTTTCTTT. It encodes CASTEDDTEAFF.

This rearrangement joins TRBV5-1 to TRBJ2-7; D is possibly TRBD1 (6 bases). With 3 bases removed from V and 3 bases from J, the gap between germline ends came to 13 bases. The germline V gene has CDR1 SGHRS and CDR2 YFSETQ. The CDR3 has 14 residues. The CDR3 here is CASSWTGQIYEQYF. The DNA for the CDR3 is TGCGCCAGCAGCTGGACGGGACAAATCTACGAGCAGTACTTC.

This clone appeared many times. J is TRBJ2-6 and V is TRBV7-6, with D unresolved. The CDR3 sequence is 15 residues long. Germline V gives CDR1 SGHVS, CDR2 FNYEAQ. V gave up 2 bases and J gave up 2 bases, with 7 bases separating them. CDR3 DNA: TGTGCCAGCAGCTTAACAGATACTGGGGCCAACGTCCTGACTTTC. Residues: CASSLTDTGANVLTF.

This sequence joins TRBV5-1 and TRBJ1-6; 7 bases match TRBD1. The germline V gene has CDR1 SGHRS and CDR2 YFSETQ. J gave up 7 bases and V 2 bases, and 3 bases lay outside the gene matches. The CDR3 runs to 14 residues. CDR3 sequence: CASSFTGDNSPLHF. The CDR3 DNA reads TGCGCCAGCAGCTTTACAGGGGACAATTCACCCCTCCACTTT.

This clone has just one count. The rearrangement joins TRBV3-1 (or the pseudogene TRBV3-2) to TRBJ2-7; no clear D gene. Germline loops: CDR1 LGHDT, CDR2 YNNKEL (reference sequence). This CDR3 comprises 14 residues. V was cut by 1 base and J by 2 bases, with 9 bases left in between. The DNA of the CDR3 is TGTGCCAGCAGCCAAGTCGGGTTAACCTACGAGCAGTACTTC. Protein product: CASSQVGLTYEQYF.

This chain links TRBV19 with TRBJ1-1, with D possibly being TRBD1 (6 bases). Germline CDR1 and CDR2: LNHDA and SQIVND (reference sequence). Trimming left V 8 bases short and J 1 base short, with 11 bases between. The CDR3 is 13 residues long. The CDR3 DNA is TGTGCCAGTGCTCCACAGGGGAACACTGAAGCTTTCTTT. Translated: CASAPQGNTEAFF.

The chain carries TRBV19 and TRBJ1-2; 9 nucleotides agree with TRBD1. The V and J ends lost 7 bases and 4 bases, in that order; junction bases with no gene match: 16. Germline CDR1 reads LNHDA; CDR2 reads SQIVND (reference sequence). The length of the CDR3 is 17 residues. CDR3 amino acids: CASMFHAGQGLSYGYTF. Here the CDR3 DNA reads TGTGCCAGTATGTTTCATGCTGGACAGGGGTTGAGCTATGGCTACACCTTC.